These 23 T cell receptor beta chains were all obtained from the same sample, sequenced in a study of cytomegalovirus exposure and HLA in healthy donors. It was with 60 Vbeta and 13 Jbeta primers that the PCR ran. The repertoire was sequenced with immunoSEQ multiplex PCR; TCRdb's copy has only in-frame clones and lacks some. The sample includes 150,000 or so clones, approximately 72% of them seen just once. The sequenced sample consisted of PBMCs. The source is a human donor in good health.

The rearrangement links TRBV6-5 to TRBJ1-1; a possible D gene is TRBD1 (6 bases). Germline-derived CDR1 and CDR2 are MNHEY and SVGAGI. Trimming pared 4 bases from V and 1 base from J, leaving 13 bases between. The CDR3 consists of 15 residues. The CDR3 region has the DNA TGTGCCAGCAGTTCGTCAGGGGTCGGGAACACTGAAGCTTTCTTT. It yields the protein CASSSSGVGNTEAFF.

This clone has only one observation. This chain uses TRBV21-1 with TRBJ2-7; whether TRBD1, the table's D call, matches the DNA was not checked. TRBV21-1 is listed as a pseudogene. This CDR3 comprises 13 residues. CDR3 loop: CASTLAPNHEQYF. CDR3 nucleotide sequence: TGTGCCAGCACTTTGGCCCCCAATCACGAGCAGTACTTC.

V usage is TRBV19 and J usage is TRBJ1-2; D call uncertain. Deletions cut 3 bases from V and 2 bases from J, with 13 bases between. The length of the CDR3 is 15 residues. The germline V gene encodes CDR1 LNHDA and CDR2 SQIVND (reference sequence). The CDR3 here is CASSISPPKNYGYTF. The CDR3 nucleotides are TGTGCCAGTAGTATCAGTCCTCCAAAAAACTATGGCTACACCTTC.

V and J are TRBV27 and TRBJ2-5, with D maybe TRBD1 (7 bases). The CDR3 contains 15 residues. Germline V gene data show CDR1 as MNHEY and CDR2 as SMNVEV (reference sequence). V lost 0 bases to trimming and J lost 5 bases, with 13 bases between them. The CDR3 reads CASSLSGPGGETQYF. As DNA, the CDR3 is TGTGCCAGCAGTTTATCGGGTCCAGGGGGGGAGACCCAGTACTTC.

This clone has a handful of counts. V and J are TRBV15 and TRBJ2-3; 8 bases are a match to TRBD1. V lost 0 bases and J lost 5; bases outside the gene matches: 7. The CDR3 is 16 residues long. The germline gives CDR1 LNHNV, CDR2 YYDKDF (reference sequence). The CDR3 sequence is CATSRDPGGAEDTQYF. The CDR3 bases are TGTGCCACCAGCAGAGACCCAGGGGGCGCGGAAGATACGCAGTATTTT.

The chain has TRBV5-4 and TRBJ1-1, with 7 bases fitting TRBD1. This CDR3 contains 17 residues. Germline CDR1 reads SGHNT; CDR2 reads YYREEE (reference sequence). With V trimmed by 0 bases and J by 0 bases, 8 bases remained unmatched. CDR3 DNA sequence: TGTGCCAGCAGCTTGGACAGGGGCTTGGTCATGAACACTGAAGCTTTCTTT. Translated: CASSLDRGLVMNTEAFF.

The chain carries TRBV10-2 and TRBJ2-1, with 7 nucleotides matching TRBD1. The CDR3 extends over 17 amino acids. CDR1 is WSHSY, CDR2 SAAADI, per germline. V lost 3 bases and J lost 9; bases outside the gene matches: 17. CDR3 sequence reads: CASSDRGLGVPDGEQFF. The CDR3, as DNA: TGCGCCAGCAGTGATAGGGGGCTGGGGGTTCCCGACGGTGAGCAGTTCTTC.

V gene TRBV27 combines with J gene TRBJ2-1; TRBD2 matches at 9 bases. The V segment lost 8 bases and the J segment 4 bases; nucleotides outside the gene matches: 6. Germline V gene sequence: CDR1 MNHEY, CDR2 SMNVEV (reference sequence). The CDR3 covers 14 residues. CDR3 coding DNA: TGTGCCAGCGTTAGCGGGGGAACTTACAATGAGCAGTTCTTC. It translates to CASVSGGTYNEQFF.

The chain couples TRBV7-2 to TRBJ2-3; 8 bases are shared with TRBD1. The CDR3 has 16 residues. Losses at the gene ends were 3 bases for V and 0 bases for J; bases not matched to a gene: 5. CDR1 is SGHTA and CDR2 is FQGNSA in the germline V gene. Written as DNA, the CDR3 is TGTGCCAGCAGCTTCACAGGGGGGCCTAGCACAGATACGCAGTATTTT. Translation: CASSFTGGPSTDTQYF.

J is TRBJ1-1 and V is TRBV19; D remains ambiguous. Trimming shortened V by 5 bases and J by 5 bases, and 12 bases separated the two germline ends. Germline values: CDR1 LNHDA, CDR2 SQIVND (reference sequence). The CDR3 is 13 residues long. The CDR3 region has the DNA TGTGCCAGTAGTTCCAGGTTTATAACTGAAGCTTTCTTT. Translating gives CASSSRFITEAFF.

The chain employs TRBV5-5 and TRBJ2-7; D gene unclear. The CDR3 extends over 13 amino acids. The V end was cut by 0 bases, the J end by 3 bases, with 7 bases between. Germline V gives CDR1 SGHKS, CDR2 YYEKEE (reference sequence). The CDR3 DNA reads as TGTGCCAGCAGCTTGGTGGAGTACTACGAGCAGTACTTC. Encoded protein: CASSLVEYYEQYF.

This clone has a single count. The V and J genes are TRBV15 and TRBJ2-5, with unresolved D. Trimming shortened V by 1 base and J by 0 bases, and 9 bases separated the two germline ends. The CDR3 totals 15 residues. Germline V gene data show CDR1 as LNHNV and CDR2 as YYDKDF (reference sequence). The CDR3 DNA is TGTGCCACCAGCAGAGGGTCGCAGTACCAAGAGACCCAGTACTTC. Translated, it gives CATSRGSQYQETQYF.

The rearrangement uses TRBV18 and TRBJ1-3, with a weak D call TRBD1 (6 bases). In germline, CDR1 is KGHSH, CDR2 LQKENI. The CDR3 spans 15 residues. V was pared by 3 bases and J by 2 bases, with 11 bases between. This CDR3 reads CASSPTGNAGNTIYF. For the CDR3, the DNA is TGTGCCAGCTCACCCACAGGGAATGCTGGAAACACCATATATTTT.

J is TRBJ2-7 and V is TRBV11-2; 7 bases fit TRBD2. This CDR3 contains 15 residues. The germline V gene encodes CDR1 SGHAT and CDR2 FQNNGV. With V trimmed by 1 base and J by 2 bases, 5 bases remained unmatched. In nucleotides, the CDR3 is TGTGCCAGCAGCTTAGGGCTAGCGGAACCCTACGAGCAGTACTTC. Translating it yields CASSLGLAEPYEQYF.

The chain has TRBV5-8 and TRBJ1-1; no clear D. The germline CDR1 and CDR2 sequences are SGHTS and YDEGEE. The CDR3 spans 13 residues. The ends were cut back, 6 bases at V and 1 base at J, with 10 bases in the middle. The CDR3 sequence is CASKLNKNTEAFF. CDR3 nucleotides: TGTGCCAGCAAATTAAACAAGAACACTGAAGCTTTCTTT.

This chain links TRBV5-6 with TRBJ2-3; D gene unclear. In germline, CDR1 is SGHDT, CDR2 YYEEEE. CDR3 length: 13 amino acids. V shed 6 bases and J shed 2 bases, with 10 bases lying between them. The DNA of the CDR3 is TGTGCCAGCACCCCGCAACTCACAGATACGCAGTATTTT. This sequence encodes CASTPQLTDTQYF.

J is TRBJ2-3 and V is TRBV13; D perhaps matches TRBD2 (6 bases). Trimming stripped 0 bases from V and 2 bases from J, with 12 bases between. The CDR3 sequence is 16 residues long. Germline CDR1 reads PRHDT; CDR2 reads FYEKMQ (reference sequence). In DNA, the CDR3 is TGTGCCAGCAGCTTAGGCGGGGGACCAGTCACAGATACGCAGTATTTT. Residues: CASSLGGGPVTDTQYF.

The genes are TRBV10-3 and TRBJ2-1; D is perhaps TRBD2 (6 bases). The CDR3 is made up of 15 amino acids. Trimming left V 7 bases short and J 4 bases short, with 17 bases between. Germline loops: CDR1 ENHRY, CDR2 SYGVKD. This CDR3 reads CAIKGGGYVYNEQFF. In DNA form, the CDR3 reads TGTGCCATCAAAGGTGGGGGGTACGTTTACAATGAGCAGTTCTTC.

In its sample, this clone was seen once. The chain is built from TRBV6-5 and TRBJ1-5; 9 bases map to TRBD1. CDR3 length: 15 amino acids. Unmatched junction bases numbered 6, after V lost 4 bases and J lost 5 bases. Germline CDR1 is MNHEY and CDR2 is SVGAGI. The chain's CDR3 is CASSSRQGGDQPQHF. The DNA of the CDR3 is TGTGCCAGCAGTTCCCGACAGGGGGGCGATCAGCCCCAGCATTTT.

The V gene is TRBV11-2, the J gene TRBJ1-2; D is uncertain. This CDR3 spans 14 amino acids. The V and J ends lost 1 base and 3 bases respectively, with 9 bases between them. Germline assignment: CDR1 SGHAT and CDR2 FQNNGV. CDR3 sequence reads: CASSLGGLDYGYTF. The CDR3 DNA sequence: TGTGCCAGCAGCTTAGGAGGTTTGGACTATGGCTACACCTTC.

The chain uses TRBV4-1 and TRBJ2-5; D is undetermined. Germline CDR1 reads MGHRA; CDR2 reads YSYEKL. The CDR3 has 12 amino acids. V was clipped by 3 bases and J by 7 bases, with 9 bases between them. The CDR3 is CASSQSGGTQYF. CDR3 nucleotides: TGCGCCAGCAGCCAGTCCGGTGGGACCCAGTACTTC.

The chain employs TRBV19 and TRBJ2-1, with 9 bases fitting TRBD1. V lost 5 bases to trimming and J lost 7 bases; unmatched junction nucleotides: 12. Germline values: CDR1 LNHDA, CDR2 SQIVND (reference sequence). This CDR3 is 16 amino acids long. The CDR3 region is CASSYPTQGAGNEQFF. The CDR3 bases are TGTGCCAGTAGTTATCCGACACAGGGGGCTGGGAATGAGCAGTTCTTC.

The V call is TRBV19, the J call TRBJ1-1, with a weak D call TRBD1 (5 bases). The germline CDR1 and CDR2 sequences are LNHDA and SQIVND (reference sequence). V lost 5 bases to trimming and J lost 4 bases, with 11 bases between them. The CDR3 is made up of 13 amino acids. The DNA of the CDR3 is TGTGCCAGTAGTTTCGGGGGAGTCACTGAAGCTTTCTTT. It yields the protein CASSFGGVTEAFF.